This TCR beta chain is from a study of shared clonotypes between healthy human individuals. The germline V gene encodes CDR1 MDHEN and CDR2 SYDVKM. V lost 5 bases and J lost 4, with 17 bases in between. CDR3 length equals 15 residues. Sequencing was performed with immunoSEQ multiplex PCR; in TCRdb, only in-frame clones are kept and a portion is missing. The table has about 2.3 million clones, roughly 93% seen once. V and J are TRBV28 and TRBJ1-1, with D perhaps TRBD1 (6 bases). The receptor's source is a man younger than 30 in good health. Some clones in this sample may be carry-over from other donors' samples. Sequencing was performed on naive CD4+ T cells from PBMCs. Subset given: CD45RA+ positively selected. The CDR3 DNA sequence: TGTGCCAGCAGTCCGGCGGACAGTCTCGGCACTGAAGCTTTCTTT. It specifies CASSPADSLGTEAFF.